The T cell receptor (beta chain) under discussion was sequenced for a study of Ad26.COV2.S vaccination and SARS-CoV-2 variants. The wider study: Intramuscularly, Ad26.COV2.S was given either once or twice, 56 days apart.

V shed 5 bases, J shed 3 bases, and the junction held 4 bases outside the gene matches. The length of the CDR3 is 14 residues. CDR1 is MDHEN, CDR2 SYDVKM, per germline. Profiled with immunoSEQ multiplex PCR; TCRdb holds only in-frame clones, not every one. Among 300,000 to 400,000 clones listed, roughly 90% were seen once. The treatment: roughly 19 received Ad26.COV2.S at low or high dose, single or two shots; roughly five received placebo; per-sample allocation not given. The study sampled participants on day 63 after the first vaccine or placebo injection. SARS-CoV-2 spike from the Wuhan strain was encoded by the vaccine, an Ad26 vector.

The chain links TRBV28 to TRBJ1-5; 7 nucleotides agree with TRBD1. The clonotype comes from a person aged 18-65 years who received the Ad26.COV2.S COVID-19 vaccine or a placebo. The material was peripheral blood, obtained in a trial of Ad26.COV2.S vaccine versus placebo. The CDR3 loop is CASSLTGFNQPQHF. CDR3 sequence (DNA): TGTGCCAGCAGTCTGACAGGGTTCAATCAGCCCCAGCATTTT.